A selection of T cell receptor beta chains follows, all from one sample in a study of response to subunit inactivated influenza vaccine. TCRdb processed the RT-PCR reads anew with MiXCR; each CDR3 protein has one entry. In the table there are about 160,000 distinct CDR3 sequences, roughly 11% of which are singletons. Sequencing was performed on non-naive T cells sorted from PBMCs, taken roughly 48 days after vaccination. The origin of the receptors is a man over 45 who received an inactivated influenza vaccine. Both conserved end residues are part of each CDR3. Fields, in order: D gene, V gene, J gene, clone size, CDR3 protein, CDR3 DNA. The D gene is left open where the match is weak. Where a row states a size, it is once, few, many or the class of an expanded clone; other rows omit it.

D: TRBD1
V: TRBV20-1
J: TRBJ1-3
size: few
CDR3: CSARWTGGDTIYF
DNA: TGCAGTGCTAGGTGGACAGGGGGTGACACCATATATTTT

D: TRBD1
V: TRBV6-5
J: TRBJ2-5
size: few
CDR3: CASSYGTRGETQYF
DNA: TGTGCCAGCAGTTACGGGACCAGGGGGGAGACCCAGTACTTC

D: -
V: TRBV30
J: TRBJ2-2
size: -
CDR3: CAWSGTGFTGELFF
DNA: TGTGCCTGGAGCGGGACGGGATTCACCGGGGAGCTGTTTTTT

D: -
V: TRBV20-1
J: TRBJ1-3
size: few
CDR3: CSVAGRNTIYF
DNA: TGCAGTGTAGCTGGTCGCAACACCATATATTTT

D: -
V: TRBV7-2
J: TRBJ1-4
size: few
CDR3: CASSLQAGGTNEKLFF
DNA: TGTGCCAGCAGCCTCCAGGCGGGGGGAACTAATGAAAAACTGTTTTTT

D: TRBD1
V: TRBV27
J: TRBJ2-5
size: few
CDR3: CASSFTGAQETQYF
DNA: TGTGCCAGCAGTTTTACAGGGGCTCAAGAGACCCAGTACTTC

D: TRBD2
V: TRBV7-2
J: TRBJ2-5
size: -
CDR3: CASSLTSGGGRETQYF
DNA: TGTGCCAGCAGCCTTACTAGCGGGGGGGGCCGGGAGACCCAGTACTTC

D: -
V: TRBV6-2/TRBV6-3
J: TRBJ2-3
size: -
CDR3: CASRLGRLTDTQYF
DNA: TGTGCCAGCAGACTAGGGAGGTTGACAGATACGCAGTATTTT

D: -
V: TRBV11-2
J: TRBJ2-1
size: -
CDR3: CASSFEYFYNEQFF
DNA: TGTGCCAGCAGCTTCGAGTATTTCTACAATGAGCAGTTCTTC

D: -
V: TRBV5-4
J: TRBJ2-3
size: many
CDR3: CASSNKKDTQYF
DNA: TGTGCCAGCAGCAACAAGAAGGATACGCAGTATTTT

D: TRBD2
V: TRBV7-2
J: TRBJ2-7
size: -
CDR3: CASSLGGGPYEQYF
DNA: TGTGCCAGCAGCTTGGGCGGGGGACCTTACGAGCAGTACTTC

D: TRBD2
V: TRBV7-8
J: TRBJ2-5
size: few
CDR3: CASRPTGGRETQYF
DNA: TGTGCCAGCAGGCCTACGGGGGGTCGGGAGACCCAGTACTTC

D: -
V: TRBV14
J: TRBJ1-3
size: -
CDR3: CASSQERQAGNTIYF
DNA: TGTGCCAGCAGCCAAGAGCGGCAGGCTGGAAACACCATATATTTT

D: TRBD2
V: TRBV3-1
J: TRBJ2-1
size: many
CDR3: CASSRNLAGGSNEQFF
DNA: TGTGCCAGCAGCCGCAATCTAGCGGGGGGGTCCAATGAGCAGTTCTTC

D: -
V: TRBV28
J: TRBJ1-5
size: few
CDR3: CASSLNQPQHF
DNA: TGTGCCAGCAGTTTGAATCAGCCCCAGCATTTT

D: TRBD2
V: TRBV5-1
J: TRBJ2-1
size: many
CDR3: CASSPWGGGNNEQFF
DNA: TGCGCCAGCAGCCCCTGGGGGGGGGGAAACAATGAGCAGTTCTTC

D: -
V: TRBV4-2
J: TRBJ2-3
size: -
CDR3: CASSQDRGSDTQYF
DNA: TGTGCCAGCAGCCAAGATAGGGGCTCGGATACGCAGTATTTT

D: TRBD2
V: TRBV11-2
J: TRBJ2-1
size: many
CDR3: CASSLAGREGEQFF
DNA: TGTGCCAGCAGCTTAGCGGGTCGGGAGGGGGAGCAGTTCTTC

D: -
V: TRBV7-2
J: TRBJ1-2
size: many
CDR3: CASSSNSGGSGYTF
DNA: TGTGCCAGCAGCTCCAATAGTGGGGGCTCCGGCTACACCTTC

D: -
V: TRBV7-8
J: TRBJ2-6
size: -
CDR3: CASSLNRATNVLTF
DNA: TGTGCCAGCAGCTTAAACCGGGCGACCAACGTCCTGACTTTC

D: TRBD2
V: TRBV7-3
J: TRBJ2-7
size: -
CDR3: CASSLGRESSYEQYF
DNA: TGTGCCAGCAGCTTAGGGCGGGAGAGCTCCTACGAGCAGTACTTC

D: TRBD2
V: TRBV29-1
J: TRBJ2-3
size: many
CDR3: CSVGTSGTSTDTQYF
DNA: TGCAGCGTGGGGACTAGCGGGACGAGCACAGATACGCAGTATTTT

D: -
V: TRBV5-1
J: TRBJ1-3
size: -
CDR3: CASSLVGGPGNTIYF
DNA: TGCGCCAGCAGCTTGGTCGGGGGACCCGGAAACACCATATATTTT

D: -
V: TRBV27
J: TRBJ1-2
size: -
CDR3: CASSLKPTGGEYGYTF
DNA: TGTGCCAGCAGTTTAAAGCCGACAGGCGGAGAGTATGGCTACACCTTC

D: -
V: TRBV7-9
J: TRBJ2-2
size: many
CDR3: CASSLSGDAGELFF
DNA: TGTGCCAGCAGCTTATCGGGGGACGCCGGGGAGCTGTTTTTT

D: TRBD2
V: TRBV2
J: TRBJ2-5
size: few
CDR3: CASIQTSGAAGGKGQYF
DNA: TGTGCCAGCATCCAGACTAGCGGGGCCGCCGGCGGGAAGGGCCAGTACTTC

D: -
V: TRBV9
J: TRBJ2-5
size: few
CDR3: CASSVRGDPYQETQYF
DNA: TGTGCCAGCAGCGTCCGAGGGGACCCGTACCAAGAGACCCAGTACTTC

D: -
V: TRBV14
J: TRBJ2-4
size: few
CDR3: CASSQEGGILAKNIQYF
DNA: TGTGCCAGCAGCCAAGAAGGCGGAATACTAGCCAAAAACATTCAGTACTTC

D: TRBD2
V: TRBV9
J: TRBJ2-1
size: -
CDR3: CASSVVSGGNNEQFF
DNA: TGTGCCAGCAGCGTAGTTAGCGGGGGGAACAATGAGCAGTTCTTC

D: TRBD2
V: TRBV4-3
J: TRBJ2-7
size: few
CDR3: CASSQDSSGGEQYF
DNA: TGCGCCAGCAGCCAAGATAGTTCGGGGGGCGAGCAGTACTTC

D: -
V: TRBV20-1
J: TRBJ2-7
size: few
CDR3: CSARAFGEQYF
DNA: TGCAGTGCTAGGGCATTTGGGGAGCAGTACTTC

D: -
V: TRBV5-1
J: TRBJ2-6
size: many
CDR3: CASSVQTGNGANVLTF
DNA: TGCGCCAGCAGCGTCCAAACAGGGAATGGGGCCAACGTCCTGACTTTC

D: TRBD1
V: TRBV4-2
J: TRBJ2-7
size: many
CDR3: CASSQTSGTGHPYEQYF
DNA: TGTGCCAGCAGCCAAACCTCCGGGACAGGCCATCCCTACGAGCAGTACTTC

D: TRBD1
V: TRBV7-2
J: TRBJ2-2
size: few
CDR3: CASRSTGTANTGELFF
DNA: TGTGCCAGCAGGAGTACCGGGACAGCGAACACCGGGGAGCTGTTTTTT

D: -
V: TRBV20-1
J: TRBJ2-7
size: -
CDR3: CSARVLLPGSPSYEQYF
DNA: TGCAGTGCTAGAGTTTTATTGCCAGGATCGCCCTCCTACGAGCAGTACTTC

D: TRBD1
V: TRBV28
J: TRBJ1-2
size: -
CDR3: CASSPYWDRNYGYTF
DNA: TGTGCCAGCAGTCCATACTGGGACAGGAACTATGGCTACACCTTC

D: -
V: TRBV12-3/TRBV12-4
J: TRBJ2-7
size: -
CDR3: CASSLGRVYEQYF
DNA: TGTGCCAGCAGTTTAGGGAGGGTCTACGAGCAGTACTTC

D: TRBD1
V: TRBV18
J: TRBJ1-6
size: few
CDR3: CASSPLQGANSPLHF
DNA: TGTGCCAGCTCACCACTGCAGGGGGCGAATTCACCCCTCCACTTT

D: -
V: TRBV3-1
J: TRBJ1-2
size: -
CDR3: CASSQLGGPGYTF
DNA: TGTGCCAGCAGCCAGCTAGGGGGGCCTGGCTACACCTTC

D: TRBD2
V: TRBV28
J: TRBJ2-7
size: few
CDR3: CASSLSLAGTNSYEQYF
DNA: TGTGCCAGCAGTTTATCCCTAGCGGGAACCAACTCCTACGAGCAGTACTTC

D: -
V: TRBV4-2
J: TRBJ2-5
size: few
CDR3: CASSQDDLGQETQYF
DNA: TGTGCCAGCAGCCAAGATGATCTGGGGCAAGAGACCCAGTACTTC

D: TRBD2
V: TRBV6-2/TRBV6-3
J: TRBJ2-7
size: -
CDR3: CASLGRLGGEQYF
DNA: TGTGCCAGCTTAGGACGCCTGGGAGGGGAGCAGTACTTC

D: -
V: TRBV11-2
J: TRBJ2-5
size: -
CDR3: CASATRQETQYF
DNA: TGTGCCAGCGCCACCCGTCAAGAGACCCAGTACTTC

D: TRBD2
V: TRBV5-1
J: TRBJ2-3
size: -
CDR3: CASSLTGGSTDTQYF
DNA: TGCGCCAGCAGCTTGACGGGGGGGAGCACAGATACGCAGTATTTT

D: -
V: TRBV6-2/TRBV6-3
J: TRBJ2-5
size: -
CDR3: CASSYGERETQYF
DNA: TGTGCCAGCAGTTACGGGGAGCGGGAGACCCAGTACTTC

D: -
V: TRBV27
J: TRBJ1-5
size: -
CDR3: CASSLSRAWNQPQHF
DNA: TGTGCCAGCAGTTTAAGCAGGGCCTGGAATCAGCCCCAGCATTTT

D: -
V: TRBV27
J: TRBJ2-2
size: few
CDR3: CASSFRLAPVFMFDTGELFF
DNA: TGTGCCAGCAGTTTCCGTTTAGCGCCCGTGTTTATGTTCGACACCGGGGAGCTGTTTTTT

D: -
V: TRBV7-2
J: TRBJ2-2
size: few
CDR3: CASSLVGTPNTGELFF
DNA: TGTGCCAGCAGCTTAGTGGGGACTCCCAACACCGGGGAGCTGTTTTTT

D: TRBD1
V: TRBV20-1
J: TRBJ1-5
size: many
CDR3: CSAGQQGGDSNQPQHF
DNA: TGCAGTGCTGGGCAACAGGGGGGCGATAGCAATCAGCCCCAGCATTTT

D: -
V: TRBV5-1
J: TRBJ2-6
size: few
CDR3: CPSSLGSAFSGANVLTF
DNA: TGCCCCAGCAGCTTGGGCAGCGCGTTCTCTGGGGCCAACGTCCTGACTTTC

D: -
V: TRBV24-1
J: TRBJ2-7
size: few
CDR3: CATFRQPYEQYF
DNA: TGTGCCACCTTCAGACAGCCCTACGAGCAGTACTTC

D: TRBD2
V: TRBV3-1
J: TRBJ2-1
size: -
CDR3: CASSQEGGTSGRVNNEQFF
DNA: TGTGCCAGCAGCCAAGAAGGGGGGACTAGCGGGAGGGTGAACAATGAGCAGTTCTTC

D: -
V: TRBV7-9
J: TRBJ2-1
size: few
CDR3: CASSLDLGSFNEQFF
DNA: TGTGCCAGCAGCTTAGACCTGGGAAGCTTCAATGAGCAGTTCTTC

D: TRBD2
V: TRBV25-1
J: TRBJ2-1
size: -
CDR3: CASTGLAYNEQFF
DNA: TGTGCCAGCACGGGACTAGCTTACAATGAGCAGTTCTTC

D: -
V: TRBV5-1
J: TRBJ1-5
size: few
CDR3: CASSLTGQGQPQHF
DNA: TGCGCCAGCAGCTTGACAGGGCAGGGTCAGCCCCAGCATTTT